This T cell receptor (beta chain) was sequenced in a study of T cell responses to AZD1222 COVID-19 vaccine. Study-wide results and limits: Targets within unmutated variant regions were reportedly found for nearly half of spike-specific TCRs.

V dropped 0 bases and J dropped 3 bases, with 15 bases sitting between them. The CDR3 extends over 17 amino acids. The germline V gene has CDR1 SGHAT and CDR2 FQNNGV. The method was immunoSEQ multiplex PCR; TCRdb's version includes in-frame clones alone and lacks a portion of them. The profile shows over 150,000 clones, roughly 90% of them singletons. As to this clone: Antigen specificity is unknown.

The source is an adult in good health. The V call is TRBV11-2, the J call TRBJ1-5; D is uncertain. The sequenced sample was peripheral blood, obtained on day 0 of AZD1222 vaccination. The CDR3 spells CASSLEPGPTLNQPQHF. In nucleotides, the CDR3 is TGTGCCAGCAGCTTAGAGCCAGGACCAACCCTCAATCAGCCCCAGCATTTT.